This T cell receptor beta chain derives from a study of cytotoxic CD8 clonotypes in ibrutinib-treated CLL. In the study overall: Response sampling occurred after a median 12 months of treatment (range 6 to 36).

Germline CDR1 MGHRA, CDR2 YSYEKL. The V end lost 1 base, the J end lost 8 bases, and 23 bases lay between the germline ends. The length of the CDR3 is 17 residues. A 1 in 200,000 to 1 in 1 million T cell depth was the sequencing target. The assay was immunoSEQ multiplex PCR, and TCRdb's table has in-frame clones only and misses some. The data show 200,000 to 250,000 clones, roughly three quarters seen once. This clonotype was obtained from a human donor with chronic lymphocytic leukemia. Source: PBMCs, taken after 12 months of ibrutinib treatment. The V gene is TRBV4-1, the J gene TRBJ1-2; no clear D gene. Written as DNA, the CDR3 is TGCGCCAGCAGCCAAGCCATCTCACGGACTCCGATAGGGGGCTACACCTTC. It translates to CASSQAISRTPIGGYTF.